The 14 T cell receptor beta chains below were found in one sample sequenced in a study of blood T cells in healthy people across ages. With a J-beta primer mix and a sample-barcoded 5' primer, a second PCR ran about 6 to 11 cycles. In TCRdb, the 5' RACE reads were re-called with MiXCR into one record per CDR3 protein. Of about a million distinct CDR3 sequences listed, more than 30% were seen once; the top ten hold around 14%. The specimen was blood. The source of these receptors is a man younger than 35 in good health.

This clonotype was counted a single time. The rearrangement uses TRBV5-1 and TRBJ1-1; 7 positions agree with TRBD1. Germline V gives CDR1 SGHRS, CDR2 YFSETQ. The CDR3 length is 14 residues. V was pared by 4 bases and J by 8 bases, with 11 bases of the junction left unmatched. CDR3 loop: CASSPPDRPREAFF. CDR3 nucleotide sequence: TGCGCCAGCAGCCCCCCGGACAGGCCTAGAGAAGCTTTCTTT. Looking up the rest from reference TRBV5-1 and TRBJ1-1 gives the full variable domain: KAGVTQTPRYLIKTRGQQVTLSCSPISGHRSVSWYQQTPGQGLQFLFEYFSETQRNKGNFPGRFSGRQFSNSRSEMNVSTLELGDSALYLCASSPPDRPREAFFGQGTRLTVV.

This chain connects TRBV6-2 or TRBV6-3 to TRBJ2-3; D not certain. Germline lookup yields CDR1 MNHEY and CDR2 SVGEGT. This CDR3 spans 12 amino acids. V lost 6 bases and J lost 5, with 9 bases in between. The CDR3 region is CASSPTRDTQYF. DNA for the CDR3: TGTGCCAGCAGCCCGACAAGAGATACGCAGTATTTT.

This chain connects TRBV12-3 or TRBV12-4 to TRBJ2-1; 7 bases match TRBD2. This CDR3 contains 15 residues. J was trimmed by 0 bases and V by 7 bases; bases with no gene match: 6. CDR3 nucleotide sequence: TGTGCCAGCACCCTCCTAGCGGCCTCCTACAATGAGCAGTTCTTC. This encodes CASTLLAASYNEQFF.

CDR3 loop: CSARDGVFQEAFF. The CDR3 DNA follows: TGCAGTGCAAGGGACGGCGTCTTTCAAGAAGCTTTCTTT. The rearrangement joins TRBV20-1 to TRBJ1-1; a possible D gene is TRBD1 (5 bases). V lost 6 bases and J lost 8, with 19 bases in between. The CDR3 contains 13 residues. Germline V lookup: CDR1 DFQATT, CDR2 SNEGSKA (reference sequence).

The V gene is TRBV5-1, the J gene TRBJ2-1, with 11 bases identical to TRBD2. V was pared by 0 bases and J by 4 bases, with 3 bases of the junction left unmatched. The CDR3 covers 16 residues. Looked up from germline, CDR1 is SGHRS and CDR2 is YFSETQ. CDR3 in amino acids: CASSLVAGGGYNEQFF. The CDR3 DNA is TGCGCCAGCAGCTTGGTAGCGGGGGGGGGTTACAATGAGCAGTTCTTC.

The chain has TRBV29-1 and TRBJ1-4; 7 nucleotides agree with TRBD1. The CDR3 has 12 residues. V lost 7 bases, J lost 8 bases, and 7 bases stayed unmatched. Per the germline V gene, CDR1 is SQVTM and CDR2 is ANQGSEA. For the CDR3, the DNA is TGCAGCGCGACAGGGTATGAGGAAAAACTGTTTTTT. Its protein product is CSATGYEEKLFF.

The chain employs TRBV20-1 and TRBJ2-5; D assignment may be TRBD1 or TRBD2 (6 bases each). Germline V gene sequence: CDR1 DFQATT, CDR2 SNEGSKA (reference sequence). This CDR3 comprises 15 residues. V gave up 5 bases and J gave up 3 bases, with 19 bases separating them. The CDR3 region is CSAEGGRSPKETQYF. The CDR3 DNA reads as TGCAGTGCTGAGGGGGGACGATCCCCTAAAGAGACCCAGTACTTC.

A note on this clonotype: This may be a read error: a much more frequent sequence differs by one nucleotide. The gene calls are TRBV10-3 and TRBJ1-2; the D is unclear. CDR1 and CDR2 from the germline V gene are ENHRY and SYGVKD. CDR3 length: 15 residues. In DNA, the CDR3 is TGTGCCATCAGTGAACGCGATAGAGTAAACTATGGCCACACCTTC. This translates into CAISERDRVNYGHTF.

The rearrangement joins TRBV3-1 to TRBJ2-5; possibly TRBD1 or TRBD2 for D (5 bases each). The V end lost 4 bases, the J end lost 11 bases, and 26 bases lay between the germline ends. Germline CDR1 LGHDT, CDR2 YNNKEL (reference sequence). This CDR3 is 16 amino acids long. The CDR3 reads CASSLRAVGTRDEQYF. The CDR3 region has the DNA TGTGCCAGCAGCCTTAGAGCGGTCGGGACGCGCGATGAGCAGTACTTC.

This sequence joins TRBV12-3 or TRBV12-4 and TRBJ2-7, with 12 bases lining up with TRBD2. V was clipped by 6 bases and J by 7 bases; unmatched bases: 10. The CDR3 runs to 15 residues. DNA of the CDR3: TGTGCCAGCAGGTCGACTAGCGGGGGAGACAATGAGCAGTACTTC. Protein sequence: CASRSTSGGDNEQYF.

This clonotype was counted ten times or more. This chain joins TRBV12-3 or TRBV12-4 and TRBJ2-1; D assignment may be TRBD1 or TRBD2 (5 bases each). Trimming pared 0 bases from V and 7 bases from J, leaving 13 bases between. CDR3 length equals 15 residues. The CDR3 spells CASSLAGQGGNEQFF. CDR3 sequence (DNA): TGTGCCAGCAGTTTAGCTGGGCAGGGCGGGAATGAGCAGTTCTTC.

The chain joins TRBV6-1 to TRBJ1-1; D might be TRBD1 (5 bases). Germline V gene data show CDR1 as MNHNS and CDR2 as SASEGT. CDR3 size: 14 residues. Trimming left V 2 bases short and J 10 bases short, with 17 bases between. CDR3 sequence (DNA): TGTGCCAGCAGTGAATCCGGGGGGACCCGCCCAGCTTTCTTT. Protein product: CASSESGGTRPAFF.

A remark on this clonotype: The junction differs from germline at one of its ends, possibly a read error. This chain links TRBV20-1 with TRBJ2-1; tentative D call: TRBD1 (7 bases). Germline V gene lookup returns CDR1 DFQATT and CDR2 SNEGSKA (reference sequence). The CDR3 consists of 16 residues. CDR3 nucleotides: TGCAGTGCAAGAGGGGGGAGGACAGGCTCCTACAATGAGCAGTTCTTC. This encodes CSARGGRTGSYNEQFF.

This clonotype was recorded a few times. The chain combines TRBV9 with TRBJ2-7; no clear D gene. This CDR3 has 14 amino acids. CDR1 SGDLS and CDR2 YYNGEE come from the germline V gene. V was trimmed by 0 bases and J by 0 bases, leaving 7 bases between them. The CDR3 is CASSVGGPSYEQYF. CDR3 bases: TGTGCCAGCAGCGTAGGGGGTCCCTCCTACGAGCAGTACTTC.